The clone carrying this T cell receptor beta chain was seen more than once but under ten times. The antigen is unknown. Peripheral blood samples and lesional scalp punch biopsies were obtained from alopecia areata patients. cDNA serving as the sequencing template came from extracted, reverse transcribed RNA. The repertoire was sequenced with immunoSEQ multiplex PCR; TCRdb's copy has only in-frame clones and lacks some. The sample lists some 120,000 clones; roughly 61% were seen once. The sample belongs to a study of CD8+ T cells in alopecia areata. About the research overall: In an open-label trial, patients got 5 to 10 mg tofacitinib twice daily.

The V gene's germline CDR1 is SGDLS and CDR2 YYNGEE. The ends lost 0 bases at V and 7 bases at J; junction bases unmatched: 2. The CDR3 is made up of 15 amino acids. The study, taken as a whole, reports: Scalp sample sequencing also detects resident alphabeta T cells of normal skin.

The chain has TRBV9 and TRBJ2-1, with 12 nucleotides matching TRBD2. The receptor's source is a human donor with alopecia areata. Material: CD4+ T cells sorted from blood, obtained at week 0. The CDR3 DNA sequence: TGTGCCAGCAGCGTAGATCTAGCGGGAGGGAATGAGCAGTTCTTC. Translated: CASSVDLAGGNEQFF.